A single T cell receptor beta chain is shown here with its context. Its antigen remains unidentified. Germline loops: CDR1 SGHRS, CDR2 YFSETQ. The CDR3 is 13 residues long. Deletions cut 6 bases from V and 1 base from J, with 10 bases between. The data stem from a study of cytomegalovirus exposure and HLA in healthy donors. The overall study: Samples from HLA-typed donors yielded 65 million to 85 million unique TCRs in an early data release. Assignment to the Caucasian-associated ancestry cluster applied to around 82% of the approximately 400 genotyped donors. General study points: Segments of the TCR beta V type were, in most cases, productive about 87% or about 30% of the time in an earlier analysis.

The PCR was carried out with 60 Vbeta primers and 13 Jbeta primers. The table came from immunoSEQ multiplex PCR; TCRdb's copy has only in-frame clones and leaves some out. The top ten hold around 2.8% of the sample, which has a few hundred thousand clones, 77% seen once. The sample taken for sequencing was PBMCs. The TCR originated in a woman in her fifties or sixties in good health and CMV-seropositive. This chain connects TRBV5-1 to TRBJ1-1; D is unresolved. Here the CDR3 reads CASKPPGNTEAFF. The CDR3 nucleotides read TGCGCCAGCAAACCCCCAGGGAACACTGAAGCTTTCTTT.